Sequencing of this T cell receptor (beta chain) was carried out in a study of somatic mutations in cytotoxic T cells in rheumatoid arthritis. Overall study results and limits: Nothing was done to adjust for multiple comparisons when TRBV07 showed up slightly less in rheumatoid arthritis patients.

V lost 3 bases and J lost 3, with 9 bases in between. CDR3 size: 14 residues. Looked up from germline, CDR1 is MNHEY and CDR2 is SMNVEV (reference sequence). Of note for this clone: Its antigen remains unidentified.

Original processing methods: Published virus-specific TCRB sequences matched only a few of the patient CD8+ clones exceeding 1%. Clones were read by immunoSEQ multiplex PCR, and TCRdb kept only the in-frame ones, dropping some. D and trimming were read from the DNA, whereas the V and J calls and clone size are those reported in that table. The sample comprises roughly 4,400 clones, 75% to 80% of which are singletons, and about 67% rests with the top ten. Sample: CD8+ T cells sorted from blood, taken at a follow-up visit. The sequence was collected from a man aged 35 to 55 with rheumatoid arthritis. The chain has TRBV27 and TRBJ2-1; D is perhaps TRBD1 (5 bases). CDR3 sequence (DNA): TGTGCCAGCAGTTTTGGGCAGGGCTACAATGAGCAGTTCTTC. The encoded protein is CASSFGQGYNEQFF.